A selection of T cell receptor beta chains follows, all from one sample in a study of blood T cell repertoires in COVID-19. The protocol was immunoSEQ multiplex PCR, while the TCRdb copy is restricted to in-frame clones and leaves out a portion. The sample includes fewer than 250,000 clones, roughly four fifths seen only once; the top ten take less than 8%. Sequences were obtained from peripheral blood. Receptors originate from a woman aged 50 to 60 with active or convalescent COVID-19. CDR3s include the opening cysteine and the closing phenylalanine or tryptophan. D genes are given only for firm matches.

cdr3_length	v_call	d_call	j_call	cdr3_aa	cdr3_nt
15	TRBV7-9	TRBD2	TRBJ2-1	CASSRGVAGSNEQFF	TGTGCCAGCAGCCGGGGGGTAGCGGGGAGCAATGAGCAGTTCTTC
12	TRBV7-9	.	TRBJ1-2	CASSFRAYGYTF	TGTGCCAGCAGCTTTCGCGCCTATGGCTACACCTTC
15	TRBV6-6	.	TRBJ1-1	CASSTQTGENTEAFF	TGTGCCAGCAGTACTCAGACAGGTGAGAACACTGAAGCTTTCTTT
16	TRBV5-1	TRBD2	TRBJ2-2	CASSREDTPNTGELFF	TGCGCCAGCAGCCGGGAGGATACACCGAACACCGGGGAGCTGTTTTTT
17	TRBV15	TRBD2	TRBJ2-1	CATSRDPDLAGVNEQFF	TGTGCCACCAGCAGAGATCCAGATCTAGCGGGGGTCAATGAGCAGTTCTTC
14	TRBV18	.	TRBJ1-6	CASSPLAGNSPLHF	TGTGCCAGCTCACCACTAGCGGGTAATTCACCCCTCCACTTT
14	TRBV15	TRBD1	TRBJ1-2	CATSTRQGYYGYTF	TGTGCCACCAGCACCAGACAGGGGTACTATGGCTACACCTTC
14	TRBV18	.	TRBJ1-4	CASSFGRENEKLFF	TGTGCCAGCTCATTCGGACGGGAGAATGAAAAACTGTTTTTT
14	TRBV10-2	.	TRBJ2-1	CASSGQNPYNEQFF	TGCGCCAGCAGTGGGCAAAATCCCTACAATGAGCAGTTCTTC
14	TRBV29-1	.	TRBJ2-6	CSVLHRTGANVLTF	TGCAGCGTTTTACACCGCACTGGGGCCAACGTCCTGACTTTC
15	TRBV18	.	TRBJ1-5	CASSPIGGYGQPQHF	TGTGCCAGCTCACCCATTGGGGGCTACGGTCAGCCCCAGCATTTT
12	TRBV12-3/TRBV12-4	.	TRBJ2-1	CASSPRHDEQFF	TGTGCCAGCAGCCCCCGACATGATGAGCAGTTCTTC
14	TRBV10-3	.	TRBJ2-7	CAIKAGPAGYEQYF	TGTGCCATCAAAGCCGGGCCAGCGGGCTACGAGCAGTACTTC
15	TRBV19	TRBD2	TRBJ2-1	CASSAAGVSYNEQFF	TGTGCCAGTAGTGCAGCGGGAGTATCCTACAATGAGCAGTTCTTC